The rows below give T cell receptor beta chains drawn from one sample of a study of a mutant IDH1 vaccine in newly diagnosed glioma. Here immunoSEQ multiplex PCR was the method, and the copy in TCRdb shows in-frame clones only, minus some. There are about 82,000 clones in the sample; 65% to 90% occur only once, and approximately 2% lies in the top ten. No antigens are known for them. The starting material was PBMCs, obtained from a glioma patient whose treatment included an IDH1 peptide vaccine. These TCRs come from a man under 40 with glioma. Some clones in this sample may be carry-over from other donors' samples. The CDR3 runs from the conserved cysteine through the conserved F or W. A D gene is named only where the DNA matches it firmly. Expanded clones get a size class; other rows say once, few or many, or leave the size out.

j_gene: TRBJ2-7
d_gene: TRBD2
abundance: NA
v_gene: TRBV28
CDR3nt: TGTGCCAGCAGTTTATGGTCTAGCGGGAACGAGCAGTACTTC
CDR3aa: CASSLWSSGNEQYF

j_gene: TRBJ1-1
d_gene: TRBD1
abundance: NA
v_gene: TRBV28
CDR3nt: TGTGCCAGCAGTTCCCGACAGGGCGGATTTAACACTGAAGCTTTCTTT
CDR3aa: CASSSRQGGFNTEAFF

j_gene: TRBJ1-5
d_gene: NA
abundance: NA
v_gene: TRBV4-1
CDR3nt: TGCGCCAGCAGCCAAGAAGGACACGCAAAAGAGCAGCCCCAGCATTTT
CDR3aa: CASSQEGHAKEQPQHF

j_gene: TRBJ2-7
d_gene: NA
abundance: NA
v_gene: TRBV7-9
CDR3nt: TGTGCCACACAGAGCTCCTACGAGCAGTACTTC
CDR3aa: CATQSSYEQYF

j_gene: TRBJ1-1
d_gene: NA
abundance: NA
v_gene: TRBV5-1
CDR3nt: TGCGCCAGCAGCCCTAGTGGGGATGGCACTGAAGCTTTCTTT
CDR3aa: CASSPSGDGTEAFF

j_gene: TRBJ2-3
d_gene: TRBD2
abundance: NA
v_gene: TRBV7-3
CDR3nt: TGTGCCAGCACCCTTGGCGGGGGAACCACAGATACGCAGTATTTT
CDR3aa: CASTLGGGTTDTQYF

j_gene: TRBJ1-3
d_gene: TRBD1
abundance: NA
v_gene: TRBV7-2
CDR3nt: TGTGCCAGCAGCTTAGAAACCCCACTCGGACAGGGAAGAAACACCATATATTTT
CDR3aa: CASSLETPLGQGRNTIYF

j_gene: TRBJ2-7
d_gene: TRBD2
abundance: NA
v_gene: TRBV7-8
CDR3nt: TGTGCCAGCAGCTTAGCACTAGCGGGAGGCGAGCAGTACTTC
CDR3aa: CASSLALAGGEQYF

j_gene: TRBJ1-2
d_gene: TRBD1
abundance: NA
v_gene: TRBV4-1
CDR3nt: TGCGCCAGCAGCCCGTTCTTAACCGGGACAGTTGGCTACACCTTC
CDR3aa: CASSPFLTGTVGYTF

j_gene: TRBJ1-6
d_gene: NA
abundance: once
v_gene: TRBV5-3
CDR3nt: TGTGCCAGAAGCCCGTTTTCACCCCTCCACTTT
CDR3aa: CARSPFSPLHF

j_gene: TRBJ1-5
d_gene: TRBD1
abundance: once
v_gene: TRBV2
CDR3nt: TGTGCCAGCACAGGGAGGACAGGGGGCAATCAGCCCCAGCATTTT
CDR3aa: CASTGRTGGNQPQHF

j_gene: TRBJ1-2
d_gene: NA
abundance: few
v_gene: TRBV29-1
CDR3nt: TGCAGCGTTGAATTACTTCGGTCTGGTGGCTACACCTTC
CDR3aa: CSVELLRSGGYTF

j_gene: TRBJ2-5
d_gene: NA
abundance: NA
v_gene: TRBV9
CDR3nt: TGTGCCAGCAGCGTTAGCCTCTTAGGGGAGACCCAGTACTTC
CDR3aa: CASSVSLLGETQYF

j_gene: TRBJ2-5
d_gene: NA
abundance: NA
v_gene: TRBV9
CDR3nt: TGTGCCAGCTCTCGAGAAGGGACCCAGTACTTC
CDR3aa: CASSREGTQYF

j_gene: TRBJ1-2
d_gene: NA
abundance: once
v_gene: TRBV14
CDR3nt: TGTGCCAGCAGTGCGGATCTAGGACAGATCTTAGGCGGCTACACCTTC
CDR3aa: CASSADLGQILGGYTF

j_gene: TRBJ1-2
d_gene: NA
abundance: NA
v_gene: TRBV6-4
CDR3nt: TGTGCCAGCAGTGATCCCGGGGGCTATGGCTACACCTTC
CDR3aa: CASSDPGGYGYTF

j_gene: TRBJ2-5
d_gene: NA
abundance: NA
v_gene: TRBV27
CDR3nt: TGTGCCAGCAGTTCTCGGGCCCTAGGGGAGACCCAGTACTTC
CDR3aa: CASSSRALGETQYF

j_gene: TRBJ2-7
d_gene: TRBD2
abundance: NA
v_gene: TRBV9
CDR3nt: TGTGCCAGCAGCCTCACTAGCGGTAGCTCCTACGAGCAGTACTTC
CDR3aa: CASSLTSGSSYEQYF

j_gene: TRBJ1-2
d_gene: TRBD1
abundance: NA
v_gene: TRBV7-9
CDR3nt: TGTGCCAGCAGCTCGACAGGGTCGAATCGCTACACCTTC
CDR3aa: CASSSTGSNRYTF

j_gene: TRBJ2-6
d_gene: NA
abundance: NA
v_gene: TRBV14
CDR3nt: TGTGCCAGCAGCCAAGATCTAAGGGTTGGGGCCAACGTCCTGACTTTC
CDR3aa: CASSQDLRVGANVLTF

j_gene: TRBJ2-1
d_gene: TRBD1
abundance: NA
v_gene: TRBV9
CDR3nt: TGTGCCAGCAGCGTAAGGACAGGGGCCACCTACAATGAGCAGTTCTTC
CDR3aa: CASSVRTGATYNEQFF

j_gene: TRBJ2-1
d_gene: NA
abundance: NA
v_gene: TRBV11-2
CDR3nt: TGTGCCAGCAGCGGAACGCGGATCAATGAGCAGTTCTTC
CDR3aa: CASSGTRINEQFF

j_gene: TRBJ1-2
d_gene: NA
abundance: NA
v_gene: TRBV30
CDR3nt: TGTGCCTGGACCCCATGGGCACGAGGCTACACCTTC
CDR3aa: CAWTPWARGYTF

j_gene: TRBJ2-5
d_gene: NA
abundance: NA
v_gene: TRBV7-6
CDR3nt: TGTGCCAGCAGCAGACCAGGGGAGACCCAGTACTTC
CDR3aa: CASSRPGETQYF

j_gene: TRBJ2-2
d_gene: NA
abundance: few
v_gene: TRBV27
CDR3nt: TGTGCCAGCAGTTTCGACAGGTCTCCCGGGGAGCTGTTTTTT
CDR3aa: CASSFDRSPGELFF

j_gene: TRBJ2-1
d_gene: NA
abundance: NA
v_gene: TRBV28
CDR3nt: TGTGCCAGCAGTGCATACAATGAGCAGTTCTTC
CDR3aa: CASSAYNEQFF

j_gene: TRBJ2-7
d_gene: NA
abundance: NA
v_gene: TRBV19
CDR3nt: TGTGCCAGTAGTAGGGAGGCTCGGGCTTTTGACGAGCAGTACTTC
CDR3aa: CASSREARAFDEQYF

j_gene: TRBJ1-5
d_gene: NA
abundance: NA
v_gene: TRBV28
CDR3nt: TGTGCCAGCAGTTCTCCCCAGGCTGGGGATCAGCCCCAGCATTTT
CDR3aa: CASSSPQAGDQPQHF

j_gene: TRBJ2-7
d_gene: NA
abundance: once
v_gene: TRBV5-1
CDR3nt: TGCGCCAGCAGCTTGAACGGGCGCTCCTACGAGCAGTACTTC
CDR3aa: CASSLNGRSYEQYF

j_gene: TRBJ1-5
d_gene: TRBD1
abundance: NA
v_gene: TRBV6-1
CDR3nt: TGTGCCAGCAGTGAAATGGACAGGGCCCCCCAGCATTTT
CDR3aa: CASSEMDRAPQHF

j_gene: TRBJ2-1
d_gene: NA
abundance: NA
v_gene: TRBV6-5
CDR3nt: TGTGCCAGCAGTTACAGCTTGCGGGGCCCTTACAATGAGCAGTTCTTC
CDR3aa: CASSYSLRGPYNEQFF

j_gene: TRBJ2-1
d_gene: NA
abundance: NA
v_gene: TRBV29-1
CDR3nt: TGCAGCGCCAGACTAATTGGCAGCAATGAGCAGTTCTTC
CDR3aa: CSARLIGSNEQFF

j_gene: TRBJ2-7
d_gene: TRBD2
abundance: NA
v_gene: TRBV10-3
CDR3nt: TGTGCCATCAGTACACCGGGAGGGGGGGGCGAGCAGTACTTC
CDR3aa: CAISTPGGGGEQYF

j_gene: TRBJ1-1
d_gene: NA
abundance: NA
v_gene: TRBV27
CDR3nt: TGTGCCAGCAGTTTCGGGGATAGAATGAACACTGAAGCTTTCTTT
CDR3aa: CASSFGDRMNTEAFF

j_gene: TRBJ1-6
d_gene: TRBD1
abundance: few
v_gene: TRBV4-3
CDR3nt: TGCGCCAGCAGCCTGGCAGGGGGCTTCCATAATTCACCCCTCCACTTT
CDR3aa: CASSLAGGFHNSPLHF

j_gene: TRBJ1-2
d_gene: NA
abundance: NA
v_gene: TRBV7-2
CDR3nt: TGTGCCAGCAGCGCACAGGGTTCGGCCTATGGCTACACCTTC
CDR3aa: CASSAQGSAYGYTF

j_gene: TRBJ1-6
d_gene: NA
abundance: NA
v_gene: TRBV13
CDR3nt: TGTGCCAGCAGCTTAAGACGGAGCTCCTATAATTCACCCCTCCACTTT
CDR3aa: CASSLRRSSYNSPLHF

j_gene: TRBJ1-5
d_gene: NA
abundance: NA
v_gene: TRBV12-2
CDR3nt: TGTGCAAGTCGCTTACCGGAGGGAGGAAGCAATCAGCCCCAGCATTTT
CDR3aa: CASRLPEGGSNQPQHF

j_gene: TRBJ2-3
d_gene: NA
abundance: NA
v_gene: TRBV9
CDR3nt: TGTGCCAGCAGCGTAGATCCTTTCACAGATACGCAGTATTTT
CDR3aa: CASSVDPFTDTQYF

j_gene: TRBJ2-7
d_gene: NA
abundance: NA
v_gene: TRBV27
CDR3nt: TGTGCCAGCAGCCCTACCCGAACACTTACCTACGAGCAGTACTTC
CDR3aa: CASSPTRTLTYEQYF

j_gene: TRBJ1-1
d_gene: NA
abundance: NA
v_gene: TRBV19
CDR3nt: TGTGCCAGTAGCCGAACAGGGAATGAAGCTTTCTTT
CDR3aa: CASSRTGNEAFF